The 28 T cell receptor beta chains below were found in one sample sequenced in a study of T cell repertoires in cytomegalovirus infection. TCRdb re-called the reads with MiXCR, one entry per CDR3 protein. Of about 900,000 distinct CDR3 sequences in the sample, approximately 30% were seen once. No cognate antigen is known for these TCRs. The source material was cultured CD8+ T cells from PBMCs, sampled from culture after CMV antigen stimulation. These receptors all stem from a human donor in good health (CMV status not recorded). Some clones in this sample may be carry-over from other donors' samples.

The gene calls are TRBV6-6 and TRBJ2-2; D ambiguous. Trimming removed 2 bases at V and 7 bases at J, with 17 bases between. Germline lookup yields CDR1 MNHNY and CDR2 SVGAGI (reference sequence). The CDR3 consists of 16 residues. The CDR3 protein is CASSYGSFRSFGELFF. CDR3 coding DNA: TGTGCCAGCAGTTACGGGTCTTTCCGGTCCTTCGGGGAGCTGTTTTTT.

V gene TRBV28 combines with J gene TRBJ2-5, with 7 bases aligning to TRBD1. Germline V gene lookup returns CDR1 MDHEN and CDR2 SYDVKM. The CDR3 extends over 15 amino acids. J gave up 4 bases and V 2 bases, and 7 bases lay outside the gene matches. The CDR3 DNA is TGTGCCAGCAGTTTAGAGGGACAGCCAGGAGAGACCCAGTACTTC. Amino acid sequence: CASSLEGQPGETQYF.

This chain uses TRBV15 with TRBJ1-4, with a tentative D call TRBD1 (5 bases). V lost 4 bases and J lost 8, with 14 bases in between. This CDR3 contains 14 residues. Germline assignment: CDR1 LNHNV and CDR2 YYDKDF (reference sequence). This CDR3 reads CATSNGRVREKLFF. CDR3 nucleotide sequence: TGTGCCACCAGCAACGGCAGGGTTCGGGAAAAACTGTTTTTT.

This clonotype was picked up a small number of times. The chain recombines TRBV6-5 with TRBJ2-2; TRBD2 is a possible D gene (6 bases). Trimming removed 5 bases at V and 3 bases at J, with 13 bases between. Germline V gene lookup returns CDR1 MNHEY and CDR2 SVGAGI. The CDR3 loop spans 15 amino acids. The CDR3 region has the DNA TGTGCCAGCAGTAGCGGGCAGAAAGACACCGGGGAGCTGTTTTTT. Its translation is CASSSGQKDTGELFF.

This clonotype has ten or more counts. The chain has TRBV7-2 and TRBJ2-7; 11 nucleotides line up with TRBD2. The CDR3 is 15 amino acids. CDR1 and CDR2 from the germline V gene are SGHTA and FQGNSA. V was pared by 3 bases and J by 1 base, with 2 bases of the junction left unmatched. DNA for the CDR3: TGTGCCAGCAGCTTTACTAGCGGGGGATCCTACGAGCAGTACGTC. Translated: CASSFTSGGSYEQYV.

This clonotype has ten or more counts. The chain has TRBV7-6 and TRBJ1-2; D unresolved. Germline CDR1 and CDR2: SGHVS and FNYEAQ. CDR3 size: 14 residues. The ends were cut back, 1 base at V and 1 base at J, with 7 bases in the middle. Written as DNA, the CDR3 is TGTGCCAGCAGCTTAGAGGCAGTTAACTATGGCTACACCTTC. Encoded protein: CASSLEAVNYGYTF.

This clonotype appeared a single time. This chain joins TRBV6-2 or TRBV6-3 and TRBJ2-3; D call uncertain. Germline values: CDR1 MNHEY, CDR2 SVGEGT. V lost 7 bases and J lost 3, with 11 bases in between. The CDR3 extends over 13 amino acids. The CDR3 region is CASTRSQTDTQYF. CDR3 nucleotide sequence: TGTGCCAGCACCAGATCACAGACAGATACGCAGTATTTT.

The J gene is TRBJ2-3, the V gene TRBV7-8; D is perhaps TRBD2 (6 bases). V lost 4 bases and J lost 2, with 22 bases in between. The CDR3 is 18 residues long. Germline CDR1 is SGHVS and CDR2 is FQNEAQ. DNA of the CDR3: TGTGCCAGCAGCTCCCCTAAGTATAGCGGAATCAACACAGATACGCAGTATTTT. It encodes CASSSPKYSGINTDTQYF.

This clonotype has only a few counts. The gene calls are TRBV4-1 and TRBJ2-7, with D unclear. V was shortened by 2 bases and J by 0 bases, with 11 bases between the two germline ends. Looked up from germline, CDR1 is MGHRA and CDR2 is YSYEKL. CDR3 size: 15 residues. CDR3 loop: CASSQTNTGSYEQYF. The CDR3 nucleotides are TGCGCCAGCAGCCAAACGAACACTGGCTCCTACGAGCAGTACTTC.

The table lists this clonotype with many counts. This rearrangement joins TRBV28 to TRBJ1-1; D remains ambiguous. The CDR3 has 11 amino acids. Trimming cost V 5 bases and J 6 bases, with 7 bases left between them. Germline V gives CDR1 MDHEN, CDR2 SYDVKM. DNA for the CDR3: TGTGCCAGCAGTGCGTCCCCTGAAGCTTTCTTT. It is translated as CASSASPEAFF.

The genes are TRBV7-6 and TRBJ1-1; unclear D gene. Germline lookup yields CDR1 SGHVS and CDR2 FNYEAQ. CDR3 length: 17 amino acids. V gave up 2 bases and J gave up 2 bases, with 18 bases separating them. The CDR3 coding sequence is TGTGCCAGCAGCTTATTAGCAGGCGCGAGAGGTAACACTGAAGCTTTCTTT. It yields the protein CASSLLAGARGNTEAFF.

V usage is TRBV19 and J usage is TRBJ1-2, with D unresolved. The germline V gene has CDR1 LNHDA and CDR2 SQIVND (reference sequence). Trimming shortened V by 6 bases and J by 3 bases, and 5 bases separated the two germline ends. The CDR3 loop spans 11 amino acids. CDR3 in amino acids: CASRVYYGYTF. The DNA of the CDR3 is TGTGCCAGTAGGGTGTACTATGGCTACACCTTC.

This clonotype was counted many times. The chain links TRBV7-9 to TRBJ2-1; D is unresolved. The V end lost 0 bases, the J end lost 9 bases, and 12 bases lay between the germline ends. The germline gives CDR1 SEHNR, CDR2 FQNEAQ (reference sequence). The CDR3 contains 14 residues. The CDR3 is CASSLAPGSAEQFF. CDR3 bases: TGTGCCAGCAGCTTAGCGCCAGGCTCGGCTGAGCAGTTCTTC.

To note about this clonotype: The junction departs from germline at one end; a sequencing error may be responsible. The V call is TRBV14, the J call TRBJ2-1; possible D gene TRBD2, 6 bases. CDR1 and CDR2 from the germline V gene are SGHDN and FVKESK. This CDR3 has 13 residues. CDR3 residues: CASSHVDYHEQFF. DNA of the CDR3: TGTGCCAGCAGCCACGTGGACTACCATGAGCAGTTCTTC. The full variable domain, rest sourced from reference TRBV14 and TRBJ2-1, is EAGVTQFPSHSVIEKGQTVTLRCDPISGHDNLYWYRRVMGKEIKFLLHFVKESKQDESGMPNNRFLAERTGGTYSTLKVQPAELEDSGVYFCASSHVDYHEQFFGPGTRLTVL.

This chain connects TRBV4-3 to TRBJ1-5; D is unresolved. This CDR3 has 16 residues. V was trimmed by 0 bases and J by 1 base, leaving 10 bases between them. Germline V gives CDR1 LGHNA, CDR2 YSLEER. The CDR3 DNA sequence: TGCGCCAGCAGCCAAGATCGGGTATTCAGCAATCAGCCCCAGCATTTT. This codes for CASSQDRVFSNQPQHF.

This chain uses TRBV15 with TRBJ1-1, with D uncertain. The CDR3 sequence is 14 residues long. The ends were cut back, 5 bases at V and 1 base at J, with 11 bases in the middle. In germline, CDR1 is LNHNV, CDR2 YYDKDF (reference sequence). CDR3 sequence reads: CATSPRGRNTEAFF. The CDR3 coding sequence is TGTGCCACCAGCCCCCGAGGGCGGAACACTGAAGCTTTCTTT.

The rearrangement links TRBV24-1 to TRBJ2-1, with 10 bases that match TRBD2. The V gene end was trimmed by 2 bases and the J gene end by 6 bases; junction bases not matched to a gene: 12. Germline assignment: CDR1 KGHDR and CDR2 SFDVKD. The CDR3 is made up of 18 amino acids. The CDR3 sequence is CATSDSLQRGGQPNEQFF. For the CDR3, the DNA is TGTGCCACCAGTGATTCGCTCCAGCGGGGGGGCCAGCCCAATGAGCAGTTCTTC.

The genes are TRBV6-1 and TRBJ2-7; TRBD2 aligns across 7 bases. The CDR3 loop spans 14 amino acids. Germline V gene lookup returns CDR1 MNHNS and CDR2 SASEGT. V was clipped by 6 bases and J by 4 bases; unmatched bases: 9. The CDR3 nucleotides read TGTGCCAGCAGGTTGACAAGCGGGGCTTACGAGCAGTACGTC. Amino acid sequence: CASRLTSGAYEQYV.

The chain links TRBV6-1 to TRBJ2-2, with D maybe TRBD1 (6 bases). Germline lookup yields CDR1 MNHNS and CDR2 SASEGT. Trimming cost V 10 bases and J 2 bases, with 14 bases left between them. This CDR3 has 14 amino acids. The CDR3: CANTGRGNTGELFF. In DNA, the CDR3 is TGTGCCAACACAGGCAGGGGAAACACCGGGGAGCTGTTTTTT.

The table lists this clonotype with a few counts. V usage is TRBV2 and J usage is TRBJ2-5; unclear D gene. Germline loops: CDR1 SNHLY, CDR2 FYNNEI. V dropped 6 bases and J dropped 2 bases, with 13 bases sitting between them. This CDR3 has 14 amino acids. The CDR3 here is CASRTTPSQETQYF. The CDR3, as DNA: TGTGCCAGCAGGACGACACCGTCACAAGAGACCCAGTACTTC. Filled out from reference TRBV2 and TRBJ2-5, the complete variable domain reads EPEVTQTPSHQVTQMGQEVILRCVPISNHLYFYWYRQILGQKVEFLVSFYNNEISEKSEIFDDQFSVERPDGSNFTLKIRSTKLEDSAMYFCASRTTPSQETQYFGPGTRLLVL.

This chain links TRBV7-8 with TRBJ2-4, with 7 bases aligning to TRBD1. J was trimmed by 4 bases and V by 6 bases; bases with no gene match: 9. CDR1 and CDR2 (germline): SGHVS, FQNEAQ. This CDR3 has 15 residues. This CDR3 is CASSLTPGQKNIQYF. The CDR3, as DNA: TGTGCCAGCAGTCTTACTCCGGGACAGAAAAACATTCAGTACTTC.

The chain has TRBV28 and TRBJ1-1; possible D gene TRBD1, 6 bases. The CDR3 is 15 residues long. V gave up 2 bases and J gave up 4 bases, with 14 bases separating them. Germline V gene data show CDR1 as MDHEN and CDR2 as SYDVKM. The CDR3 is CASSLVSSRGTEAFF. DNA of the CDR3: TGTGCCAGCAGTTTAGTCTCTTCCAGGGGCACTGAAGCTTTCTTT. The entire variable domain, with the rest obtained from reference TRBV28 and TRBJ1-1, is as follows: DVKVTQSSRYLVKRTGEKVFLECVQDMDHENMFWYRQDPGLGLRLIYFSYDVKMKEKGDIPEGYSVSREKKERFSLILESASTNQTSMYLCASSLVSSRGTEAFFGQGTRLTVV.

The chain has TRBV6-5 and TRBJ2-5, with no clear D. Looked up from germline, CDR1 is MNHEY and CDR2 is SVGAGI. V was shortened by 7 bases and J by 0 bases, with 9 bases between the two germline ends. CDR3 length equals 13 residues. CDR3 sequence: CASTNNYQETQYF. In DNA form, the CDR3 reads TGTGCCAGCACCAACAACTACCAAGAGACCCAGTACTTC.

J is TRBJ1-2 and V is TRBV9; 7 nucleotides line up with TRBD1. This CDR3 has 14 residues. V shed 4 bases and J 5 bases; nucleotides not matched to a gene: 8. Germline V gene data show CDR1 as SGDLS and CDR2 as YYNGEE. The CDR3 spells CASSSRQGRYGYTF. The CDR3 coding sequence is TGTGCCAGCAGCTCCCGACAGGGACGATATGGCTACACCTTC.

CDR3 DNA sequence: TGTGCCACCAGCGGAGGCACCGGGACAGGGGGCTTCCATGAGCAGTTCTTC. Amino acids: CATSGGTGTGGFHEQFF. This rearrangement joins TRBV15 to TRBJ2-1; 12 bases fit TRBD1. Losses at the gene ends were 5 bases for V and 8 bases for J; bases not matched to a gene: 13. The CDR3 covers 17 residues. Germline CDR1 reads LNHNV; CDR2 reads YYDKDF (reference sequence).

CDR3 residues: CASQASGVADTQYF. In nucleotides, the CDR3 is TGCGCCAGCCAGGCTAGCGGGGTAGCAGATACGCAGTATTTT. The chain has TRBV10-2 and TRBJ2-3; 9 nucleotides align to TRBD2. Germline CDR1 is WSHSY and CDR2 is SAAADI. The CDR3 has 14 residues. Trimming removed 8 bases from V and 4 bases from J; junction bases left unmatched: 7.

As DNA, the CDR3 is TGTGCCAGCGCCCGGGAGGGGGGCAACCCCTACGAGCAGTACTTC. This encodes CASAREGGNPYEQYF. This chain joins TRBV6-2 or TRBV6-3 and TRBJ2-7; 8 nucleotides align to TRBD2. This CDR3 contains 15 residues. With V trimmed by 8 bases and J by 2 bases, 11 bases remained unmatched. Germline CDR1 is MNHEY and CDR2 is SVGEGT.

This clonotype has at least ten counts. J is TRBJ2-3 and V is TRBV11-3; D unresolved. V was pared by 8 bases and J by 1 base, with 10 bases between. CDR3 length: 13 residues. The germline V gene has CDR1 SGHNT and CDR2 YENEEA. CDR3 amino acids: CASSPRGTDTQYF. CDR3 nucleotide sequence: TGTGCCAGCTCGCCCCGGGGCACAGATACGCAGTATTTT. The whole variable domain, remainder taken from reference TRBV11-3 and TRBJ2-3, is EAGVVQSPRYKIIEKKQPVAFWCNPISGHNTLYWYLQNLGQGPELLIRYENEEAVDDSQLPKDRFSAERLKGVDSTLKIQPAELGDSAVYLCASSPRGTDTQYFGPGTRLTVL.